Below, 17 T cell receptor beta chains from the same sample are listed, as sequenced in a study of T cells in localized non-small cell lung cancer. Produced via immunoSEQ multiplex PCR; TCRdb's table is partial and in-frame only. Of roughly 34,000 clones listed, around 86% were seen once; the top ten hold approximately 3.8%. The input for sequencing was peripheral blood, taken before any cancer treatment. Receptors were obtained from a male donor older than 55 with stage III lung adenocarcinoma.

J is TRBJ2-6 and V is TRBV29-1, with D possibly TRBD1 on 5 matching bases. V lost 5 bases, J lost 0 bases, and 14 bases lay in between. CDR3 length: 16 residues. CDR1 and CDR2 (germline): SQVTM, ANQGSEA. CDR3 in DNA: TGCAGCGTTAGGGGAACGGAACACTCTGGGGCCAACGTCCTGACTTTC. This encodes CSVRGTEHSGANVLTF.

The V gene is TRBV5-1, the J gene TRBJ2-7; no reliable D call. The germline V gene has CDR1 SGHRS and CDR2 YFSETQ. There are 14 residues in the CDR3. Between the trimmed V and J ends, which lost 0 bases and 3 bases, there was a span of 10 bases. The CDR3 loop reads CASSLEGVGYEQYF. The CDR3 region has the DNA TGCGCCAGCAGCTTGGAGGGCGTCGGCTACGAGCAGTACTTC.

This chain joins TRBV5-5 and TRBJ1-3; a possible D gene is TRBD1 (5 bases). Looked up from germline, CDR1 is SGHKS and CDR2 is YYEKEE (reference sequence). This CDR3 has 17 amino acids. V was pared by 4 bases and J by 0 bases, with 17 bases between. The DNA of the CDR3 is TGTGCCAGCAGCGAAACGGGACGGCTTAACTCTGGAAACACCATATATTTT. It translates to CASSETGRLNSGNTIYF.

In the case of this clone: A junction end diverges from the germline sequence, so it may reflect a read error. V usage is TRBV2 and J usage is TRBJ2-3; D tentatively reads TRBD1 or TRBD2 (5 bases each). The CDR3 totals 12 residues. In germline, CDR1 is SNHLY, CDR2 FYNNEI. The CDR3, as DNA: TGTGCCAGTAATCTCTCCGGGACCCGTGTTTTTTTT. Translated: CASNLSGTRVFF.

The chain carries TRBV5-1 and TRBJ2-7; a possible D gene is TRBD2 (7 bases). Germline values: CDR1 SGHRS, CDR2 YFSETQ. There are 15 residues in the CDR3. Trimming pared 1 base from V and 4 bases from J, leaving 15 bases between. Written as DNA, the CDR3 is TGCGCCAGCAGCTTGAATACGGGGGGCGATTACGAGCAGTACTTC. This translates into CASSLNTGGDYEQYF.

The J gene is TRBJ2-7, the V gene TRBV18; 7 positions match TRBD2. V lost 0 bases, J lost 0 bases, and 8 bases stayed unmatched. CDR1 and CDR2 (germline): KGHSH, LQKENI. The CDR3 consists of 17 residues. The CDR3 coding sequence is TGTGCCAGCTCACCACCGTGGGCTAGCGGAAGCTCCTACGAGCAGTACTTC. Translation gives CASSPPWASGSSYEQYF.

V gene TRBV5-1 combines with J gene TRBJ2-3; 9 positions agree with TRBD1. This CDR3 is 16 amino acids long. Germline-derived CDR1 and CDR2 are SGHRS and YFSETQ. After removal of 0 bases from V and 3 bases from J, the junction contained 5 bases not matched to a gene. The CDR3 protein is CASSLDRDRATDTQYF. The DNA for the CDR3 is TGCGCCAGCAGCTTGGACCGGGACAGGGCAACAGATACGCAGTATTTT.

J is TRBJ2-7 and V is TRBV7-6; D gene ambiguous. Germline lookup yields CDR1 SGHVS and CDR2 FNYEAQ. V lost 2 bases and J lost 5, with 7 bases in between. The CDR3 is 12 amino acids. In DNA, the CDR3 is TGTGCCAGCAGCTTAAACAGCCACGAGCAGTACTTC. It is translated as CASSLNSHEQYF.

This clone has just a few counts. The V gene is TRBV9, the J gene TRBJ2-7, with 8 bases aligning to TRBD2. With V trimmed by 3 bases and J by 3 bases, 5 bases remained unmatched. Germline V gene lookup returns CDR1 SGDLS and CDR2 YYNGEE. This CDR3 spans 14 amino acids. The CDR3 loop is CASSESGGNYEQYF. CDR3 coding DNA: TGTGCCAGCAGCGAGAGCGGGGGCAACTACGAGCAGTACTTC.

The chain couples TRBV2 to TRBJ2-3; 10 bases fit TRBD1. This CDR3 comprises 14 residues. The V gene's germline CDR1 is SNHLY and CDR2 FYNNEI. Unmatched junction bases numbered 2, after V lost 4 bases and J lost 4 bases. CDR3 amino acids: CASSADRGPDTQYF. As DNA, the CDR3 is TGTGCCAGCAGTGCAGACAGGGGGCCAGATACGCAGTATTTT.

This sequence joins TRBV7-3 and TRBJ2-1; tentatively, D is TRBD2 (6 bases). Per the germline V gene, CDR1 is SGHTA and CDR2 is FQGTGA. Trimming cost V 0 bases and J 4 bases, with 10 bases left between them. This CDR3 is built from 15 residues. The CDR3 protein is CASSLTRGEYNEQFF. As DNA, the CDR3 is TGTGCCAGCAGCTTAACTCGCGGGGAGTACAATGAGCAGTTCTTC.

The chain employs TRBV2 and TRBJ2-6, with TRBD1 matching over 7 bases. Germline loops: CDR1 SNHLY, CDR2 FYNNEI. This CDR3 spans 16 amino acids. V dropped 8 bases and J dropped 4; count of bases not matched to a gene: 11. The CDR3 coding sequence is TGTGCCAGCTACAGGGGCCGCTTTGGAGGGGCCAACGTCCTGACTTTC. Amino acids: CASYRGRFGGANVLTF.

The table lists this clone with a count of one. The rearrangement joins TRBV11-2 to TRBJ1-1; a possible D gene is TRBD1 (5 bases). Germline V gives CDR1 SGHAT, CDR2 FQNNGV. CDR3 length: 14 residues. V was pared by 2 bases and J by 6 bases, with 13 bases between. CDR3 residues: CASSLKLGDSEAFF. CDR3 DNA: TGTGCCAGCAGCTTAAAACTTGGGGACTCTGAAGCTTTCTTT.

The rearrangement links TRBV2 to TRBJ2-2, with a possible D match to TRBD1 (5 bases). The CDR3 runs 15 residues. Trimming pared 6 bases from V and 4 bases from J, leaving 15 bases between. Germline V gene sequence: CDR1 SNHLY, CDR2 FYNNEI. The CDR3 sequence: CASRESTGPTGELFF. Here the CDR3 DNA reads TGTGCCAGCAGGGAAAGTACAGGTCCCACCGGGGAGCTGTTTTTT.

The chain recombines TRBV9 with TRBJ1-1, with D possibly being TRBD1 (6 bases). The CDR3 has 13 residues. Germline V CDR1 and CDR2: SGDLS, YYNGEE. The germline V and J ends were trimmed by 5 bases and 3 bases, with 11 bases remaining between them. The CDR3 sequence is CASSTGTDTEAFF. CDR3 nucleotides: TGTGCCAGCAGTACAGGGACCGACACTGAAGCTTTCTTT.

This chain connects TRBV7-9 to TRBJ2-5; D may be TRBD1 (5 bases). V was pared by 2 bases and J by 5 bases, with 12 bases between. Germline V CDR1 and CDR2: SEHNR, FQNEAQ (reference sequence). There are 14 residues in the CDR3. The CDR3 sequence is CASSLQGEWETQYF. The CDR3 DNA reads as TGTGCCAGCAGCTTACAGGGCGAGTGGGAGACCCAGTACTTC. Full variable domain (missing parts from reference TRBV7-9 and TRBJ2-5): DTGVSQNPRHKITKRGQNVTFRCDPISEHNRLYWYRQTLGQGPEFLTYFQNEAQLEKSRLLSDRFSAERPKGSFSTLEIQRTEQGDSAMYLCASSLQGEWETQYFGPGTRLLVL.

The chain carries TRBV7-9 and TRBJ2-3; the D gene is possibly TRBD2 (8 bases). CDR3 length: 17 amino acids. V dropped 4 bases and J dropped 0 bases, with 17 bases sitting between them. Germline CDR1 and CDR2: SEHNR and FQNEAQ (reference sequence). This CDR3 reads CASSSRGQRGSTDTQYF. DNA for the CDR3: TGTGCCAGCAGCTCTAGGGGGCAGCGGGGGAGCACAGATACGCAGTATTTT.